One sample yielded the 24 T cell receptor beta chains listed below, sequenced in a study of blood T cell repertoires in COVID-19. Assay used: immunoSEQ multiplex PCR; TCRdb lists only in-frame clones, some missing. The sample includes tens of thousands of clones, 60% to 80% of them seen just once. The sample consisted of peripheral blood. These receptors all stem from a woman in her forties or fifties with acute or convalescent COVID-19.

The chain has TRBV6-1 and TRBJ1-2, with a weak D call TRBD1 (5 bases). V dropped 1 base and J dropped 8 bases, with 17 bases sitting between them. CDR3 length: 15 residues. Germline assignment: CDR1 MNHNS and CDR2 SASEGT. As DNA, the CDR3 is TGTGCCAGCAGTGAAGTACTGGGCAGGGCTGGCGGCTACACCTTC. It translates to CASSEVLGRAGGYTF.

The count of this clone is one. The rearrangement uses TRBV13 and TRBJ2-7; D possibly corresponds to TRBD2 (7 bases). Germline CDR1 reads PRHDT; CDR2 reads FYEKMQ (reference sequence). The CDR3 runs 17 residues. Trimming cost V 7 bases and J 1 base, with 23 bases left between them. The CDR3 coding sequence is TGTGCCAGCACCTCCCGGATACAGGGAGGGACATCCTACGAGCAGTACTTC. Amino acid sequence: CASTSRIQGGTSYEQYF.

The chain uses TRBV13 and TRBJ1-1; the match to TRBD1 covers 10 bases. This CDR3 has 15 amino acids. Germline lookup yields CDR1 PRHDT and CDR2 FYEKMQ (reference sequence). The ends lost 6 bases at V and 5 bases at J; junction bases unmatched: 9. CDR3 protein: CASRRPDRGLTEAFF. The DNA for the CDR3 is TGTGCCAGCAGGCGCCCAGACAGGGGGCTGACTGAAGCTTTCTTT. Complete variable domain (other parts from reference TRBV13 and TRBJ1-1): AAGVIQSPRHLIKEKRETATLKCYPIPRHDTVYWYQQGPGQDPQFLISFYEKMQSDKGSIPDRFSAQQFSDYHSELNMSSLELGDSALYFCASRRPDRGLTEAFFGQGTRLTVV.

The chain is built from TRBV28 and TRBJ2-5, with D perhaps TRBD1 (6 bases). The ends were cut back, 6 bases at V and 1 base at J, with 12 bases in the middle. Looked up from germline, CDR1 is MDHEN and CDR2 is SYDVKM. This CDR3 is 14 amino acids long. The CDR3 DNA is TGTGCCAGCAGGCTTACAGGGCCCCAAGAGACCCAGTACTTC. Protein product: CASRLTGPQETQYF.

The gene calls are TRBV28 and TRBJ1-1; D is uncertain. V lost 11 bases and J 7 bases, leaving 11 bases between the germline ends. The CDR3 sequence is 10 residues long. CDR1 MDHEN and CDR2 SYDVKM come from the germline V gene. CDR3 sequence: CASREVEAFF. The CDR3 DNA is TGTGCCTCCCGGGAGGTTGAAGCTTTCTTT.

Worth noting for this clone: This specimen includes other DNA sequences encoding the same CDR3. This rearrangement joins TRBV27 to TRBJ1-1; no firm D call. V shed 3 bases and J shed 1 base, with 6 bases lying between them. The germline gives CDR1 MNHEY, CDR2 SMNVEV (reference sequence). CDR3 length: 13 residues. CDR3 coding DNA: TGTGCCAGCAGTTTGACTCGGAACACTGAAGCTTTCTTT. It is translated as CASSLTRNTEAFF.

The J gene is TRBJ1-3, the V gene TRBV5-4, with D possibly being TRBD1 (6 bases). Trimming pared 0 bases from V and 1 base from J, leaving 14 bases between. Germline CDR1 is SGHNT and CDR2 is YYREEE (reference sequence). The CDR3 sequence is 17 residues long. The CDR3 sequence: CASSLDRGQSSGNTIYF. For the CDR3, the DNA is TGTGCCAGCAGCTTGGATAGGGGACAAAGTTCTGGAAACACCATATATTTT. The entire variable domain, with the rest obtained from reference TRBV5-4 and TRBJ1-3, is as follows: ETGVTQSPTHLIKTRGQQVTLRCSSQSGHNTVSWYQQALGQGPQFIFQYYREEENGRGNFPPRFSGLQFPNYSSELNVNALELDDSALYLCASSLDRGQSSGNTIYFGEGSWLTVV.

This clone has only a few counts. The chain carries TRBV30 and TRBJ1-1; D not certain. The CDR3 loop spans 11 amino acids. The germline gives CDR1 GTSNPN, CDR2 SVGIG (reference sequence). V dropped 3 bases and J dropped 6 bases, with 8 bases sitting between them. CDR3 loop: CAWSPVAEAFF. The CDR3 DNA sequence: TGTGCCTGGAGCCCCGTCGCTGAAGCTTTCTTT.

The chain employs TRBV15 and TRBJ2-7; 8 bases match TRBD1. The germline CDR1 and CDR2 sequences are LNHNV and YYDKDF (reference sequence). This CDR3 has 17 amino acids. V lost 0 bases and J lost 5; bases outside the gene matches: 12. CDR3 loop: CATSRDRGTGRGHEQYF. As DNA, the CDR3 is TGTGCCACCAGCAGAGATCGTGGGACAGGCCGGGGCCACGAGCAGTACTTC.

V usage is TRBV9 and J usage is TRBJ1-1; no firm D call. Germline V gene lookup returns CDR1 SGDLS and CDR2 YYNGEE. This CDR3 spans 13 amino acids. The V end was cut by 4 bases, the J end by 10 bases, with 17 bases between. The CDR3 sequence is CASSQNPNRGAFF. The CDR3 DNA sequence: TGTGCCAGCAGCCAAAACCCGAACCGGGGAGCTTTCTTT.

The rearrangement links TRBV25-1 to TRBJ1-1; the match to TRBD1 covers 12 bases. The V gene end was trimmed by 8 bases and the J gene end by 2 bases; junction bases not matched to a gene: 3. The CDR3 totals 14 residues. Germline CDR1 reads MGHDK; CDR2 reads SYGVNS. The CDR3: CASGGTGGNTEAFF. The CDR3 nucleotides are TGTGCCAGCGGGGGGACAGGGGGCAACACTGAAGCTTTCTTT. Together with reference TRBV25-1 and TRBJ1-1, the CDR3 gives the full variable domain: EADIYQTPRYLVIGTGKKITLECSQTMGHDKMYWYQQDPGMELHLIHYSYGVNSTEKGDLSSESTVSRIRTEHFPLTLESARPSHTSQYLCASGGTGGNTEAFFGQGTRLTVV.

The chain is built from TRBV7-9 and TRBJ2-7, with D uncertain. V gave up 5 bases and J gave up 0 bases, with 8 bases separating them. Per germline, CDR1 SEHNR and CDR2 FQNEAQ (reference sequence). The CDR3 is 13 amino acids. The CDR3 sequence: CASSQINSYEQYF. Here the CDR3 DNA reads TGTGCCAGCAGCCAGATCAACTCCTACGAGCAGTACTTC.

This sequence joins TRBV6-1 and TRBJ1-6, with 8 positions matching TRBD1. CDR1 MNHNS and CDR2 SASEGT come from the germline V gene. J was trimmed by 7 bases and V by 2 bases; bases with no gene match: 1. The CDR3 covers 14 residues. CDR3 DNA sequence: TGTGCCAGCAGTGAAAACAGGGGGAATTCACCCCTCCACTTT. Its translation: CASSENRGNSPLHF.

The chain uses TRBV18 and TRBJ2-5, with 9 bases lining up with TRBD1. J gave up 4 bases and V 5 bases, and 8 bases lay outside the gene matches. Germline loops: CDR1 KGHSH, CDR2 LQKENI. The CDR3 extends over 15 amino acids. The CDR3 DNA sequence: TGTGCCAGCTCAGGCGGACAGGGGAGTTCAGAGACCCAGTACTTC. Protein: CASSGGQGSSETQYF.

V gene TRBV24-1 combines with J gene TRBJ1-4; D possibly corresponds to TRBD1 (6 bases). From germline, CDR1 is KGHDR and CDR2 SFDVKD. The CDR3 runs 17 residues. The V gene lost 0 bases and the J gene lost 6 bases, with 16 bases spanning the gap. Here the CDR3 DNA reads TGTGCCACCAGTGATTTGGGGGACAAGAATTTTGATGAAAAACTGTTTTTT. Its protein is CATSDLGDKNFDEKLFF.

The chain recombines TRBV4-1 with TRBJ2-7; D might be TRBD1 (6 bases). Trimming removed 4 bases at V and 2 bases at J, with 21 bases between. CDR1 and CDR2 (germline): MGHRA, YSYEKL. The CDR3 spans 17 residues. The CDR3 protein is CASSPNPRPGETYEQYF. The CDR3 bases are TGCGCCAGCAGCCCAAACCCTAGGCCAGGGGAAACCTACGAGCAGTACTTC.

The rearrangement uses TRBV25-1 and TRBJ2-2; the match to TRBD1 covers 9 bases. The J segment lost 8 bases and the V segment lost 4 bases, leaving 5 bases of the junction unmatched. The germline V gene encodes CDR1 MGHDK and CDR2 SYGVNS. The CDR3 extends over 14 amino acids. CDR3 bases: TGTGCCAGCAGTGGTAACAGGGGGCTGGGGGAGCTGTTTTTT. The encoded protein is CASSGNRGLGELFF.

CDR3 DNA sequence: TGCGCCAGCAGCGGGAGCTCTGGGGCCAACGTCCTGACTTTC. As protein: CASSGSSGANVLTF. The rearrangement joins TRBV5-1 to TRBJ2-6, with a weak D call TRBD2 (5 bases). Trimming took off 4 bases at V and 0 bases at J, with 5 bases between the two ends. Germline assignment: CDR1 SGHRS and CDR2 YFSETQ. CDR3 length: 14 residues. The full variable domain, in which reference TRBV5-1 and TRBJ2-6 provide the parts outside the CDR3, is KAGVTQTPRYLIKTRGQQVTLSCSPISGHRSVSWYQQTPGQGLQFLFEYFSETQRNKGNFPGRFSGRQFSNSRSEMNVSTLELGDSALYLCASSGSSGANVLTFGAGSRLTVL.

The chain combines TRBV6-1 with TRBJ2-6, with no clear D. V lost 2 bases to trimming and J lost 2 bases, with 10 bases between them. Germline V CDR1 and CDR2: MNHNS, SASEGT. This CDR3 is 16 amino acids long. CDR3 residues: CASSEIWAAGANVLTF. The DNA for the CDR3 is TGTGCCAGCAGTGAAATTTGGGCCGCTGGGGCCAACGTCCTGACTTTC.

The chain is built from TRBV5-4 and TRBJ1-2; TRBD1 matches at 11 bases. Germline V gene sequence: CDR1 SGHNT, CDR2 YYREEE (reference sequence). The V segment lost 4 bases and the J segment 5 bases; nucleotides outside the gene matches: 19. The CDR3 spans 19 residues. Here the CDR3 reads CASSADPGTGGRLPYGYTF. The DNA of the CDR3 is TGTGCCAGCAGCGCAGACCCCGGGACAGGGGGACGACTACCTTATGGCTACACCTTC. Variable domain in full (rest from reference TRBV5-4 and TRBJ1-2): ETGVTQSPTHLIKTRGQQVTLRCSSQSGHNTVSWYQQALGQGPQFIFQYYREEENGRGNFPPRFSGLQFPNYSSELNVNALELDDSALYLCASSADPGTGGRLPYGYTFGSGTRLTVV.

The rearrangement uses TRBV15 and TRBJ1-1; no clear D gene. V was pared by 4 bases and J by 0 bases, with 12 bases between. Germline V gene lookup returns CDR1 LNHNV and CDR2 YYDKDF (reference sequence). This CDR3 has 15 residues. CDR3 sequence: CATSTEDYLNTEAFF. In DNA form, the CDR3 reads TGTGCCACCAGCACTGAGGATTATTTGAACACTGAAGCTTTCTTT.

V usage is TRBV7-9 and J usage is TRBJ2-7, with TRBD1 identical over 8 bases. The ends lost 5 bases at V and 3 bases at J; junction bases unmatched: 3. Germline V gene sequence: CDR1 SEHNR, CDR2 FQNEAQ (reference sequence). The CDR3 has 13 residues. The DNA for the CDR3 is TGTGCCAGCAGCCGGGACAGGATCTACGAGCAGTACTTC. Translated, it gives CASSRDRIYEQYF.

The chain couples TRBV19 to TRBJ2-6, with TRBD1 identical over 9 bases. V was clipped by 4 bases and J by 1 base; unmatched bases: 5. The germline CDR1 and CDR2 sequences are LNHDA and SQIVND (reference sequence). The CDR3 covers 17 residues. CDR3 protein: CASSKQGASSGANVLTF. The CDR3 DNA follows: TGTGCCAGTAGTAAACAGGGGGCTTCTTCTGGGGCCAACGTCCTGACTTTC.

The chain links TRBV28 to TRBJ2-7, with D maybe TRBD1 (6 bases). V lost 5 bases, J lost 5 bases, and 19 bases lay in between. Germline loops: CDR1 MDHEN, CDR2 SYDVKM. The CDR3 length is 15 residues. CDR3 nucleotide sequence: TGTGCCAGCAGTAGCCCCCAGACAGGCGAACACGAGCAGTACTTC. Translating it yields CASSSPQTGEHEQYF.